A selection of T cell receptor beta chains follows, all from one sample in a study of cytomegalovirus exposure and HLA in healthy donors. The table came from immunoSEQ multiplex PCR; TCRdb's copy has only in-frame clones and leaves some out. Counted here are some 88,000 clones, over 55% occurring once; the ten biggest clones make up roughly 6.7%. Material: PBMCs. All receptors come from a woman aged 25 to 39 in good health and CMV-seronegative. Each CDR3 is given with its conserved first and last residue. The D gene is left open where the match is weak. Clone size is stated in some rows and not others, as once, few, many or a class when expanded.

TRBV5-1,NA,TRBD1,TRBJ1-2,CASSLEGGTNYGYTF,TGCGCCAGCAGCTTGGAAGGGGGCACTAACTATGGCTACACCTTC
TRBV5-1,NA,TRBD2,TRBJ2-5,CASSLEGAGGPREQYF,TGCGCCAGCAGCTTGGAGGGTGCGGGAGGGCCGAGAGAGCAGTACTTC
TRBV29-1,few,NA,TRBJ1-5,CSVAGVGKNQPQHF,TGCAGCGTCGCAGGGGTGGGTAAAAATCAGCCCCAGCATTTT
TRBV6-5,NA,NA,TRBJ2-7,CASRAGTTYEQYF,TGTGCCAGCAGAGCGGGCACGACCTACGAGCAGTACTTC
TRBV30,NA,NA,TRBJ1-1,CAWSVQPNTEAFF,TGTGCCTGGAGTGTACAACCGAACACTGAAGCTTTCTTT
TRBV2,few,TRBD2,TRBJ2-3,CAGGVSTDTQYF,TGTGCGGGGGGGGTGTCCACAGATACGCAGTATTTT
TRBV6-5,NA,NA,TRBJ1-2,CASSYSRVVANYGYTF,TGTGCCAGCAGTTACTCGCGGGTGGTAGCTAACTATGGCTACACCTTC
TRBV5-1,NA,NA,TRBJ1-4,CASSLVSPPRQLFF,TGCGCCAGCAGCTTGGTTTCCCCGCCCAGGCAGTTGTTTTTT
TRBV27,NA,TRBD1,TRBJ1-5,CASRVGQGSNQPQHF,TGTGCCAGTAGAGTGGGACAGGGGAGCAATCAGCCCCAGCATTTT
TRBV6-1,NA,NA,TRBJ2-5,CASSEYIVETQYF,TGTGCCAGCAGTGAGTACATTGTAGAGACCCAGTACTTC
TRBV28,NA,NA,TRBJ1-4,CASSLTGMNEKLFF,TGTGCCAGCAGTTTAACCGGGATGAATGAAAAACTGTTTTTT
TRBV10-3,few,NA,TRBJ2-7,CAIRPRTIHEQYF,TGTGCCATCAGACCCCGGACAATCCACGAGCAGTACTTC
TRBV7-8,NA,TRBD2,TRBJ2-7,CASSLTSGGPYEQYF,TGTGCCAGCAGCCTAACTAGCGGGGGACCCTACGAGCAGTACTTC
TRBV5-4,NA,NA,TRBJ2-7,CASSLSNYEQYF,TGTGCCAGCAGCTTGAGCAACTACGAGCAGTACTTC
TRBV4-3,few,TRBD2,TRBJ2-1,CASSQAQLAGLAWHEQFF,TGCGCCAGCAGCCAAGCACAGCTAGCGGGATTGGCGTGGCATGAGCAGTTCTTC
TRBV6-4,once,NA,TRBJ1-1,CASRAAGNTEAFF,TGCGCCAGCAGAGCAGCAGGGAACACTGAAGCTTTCTTT
TRBV4-2,NA,TRBD1,TRBJ2-2,CASSQGGTVGELFF,TGTGCCAGCAGCCAAGGGGGGACAGTCGGGGAGCTGTTTTTT
TRBV9,few,TRBD1,TRBJ1-2,CASRRGTGYGYTF,TGTGCCAGCCGGCGGGGGACAGGCTATGGCTACACCTTC
TRBV2,NA,NA,TRBJ1-5,CASRISQGWNQPQHF,TGTGCCAGCAGGATCTCTCAGGGGTGGAATCAGCCCCAGCATTTT
TRBV7-9,NA,NA,TRBJ1-3,CASTVSRAGNTIYF,TGTGCCAGCACCGTCTCTCGGGCTGGAAACACCATATATTTT
TRBV7-2,NA,NA,TRBJ2-1,CASSPRGYNEQFF,TGTGCCAGCAGCCCCCGGGGCTACAATGAGCAGTTCTTC
TRBV7-3,NA,NA,TRBJ2-5,CASSLGTFQETQYF,TGTGCCAGCAGCTTAGGGACTTTTCAAGAGACCCAGTACTTC
TRBV7-2,NA,NA,TRBJ2-2,CASSLVASINTGELFF,TGTGCCAGCAGCTTAGTAGCAAGCATTAACACCGGGGAGCTGTTTTTT
TRBV29-1,NA,NA,TRBJ2-5,CSVGFRAKETQYF,TGCAGCGTTGGTTTTAGAGCTAAAGAGACCCAGTACTTC
TRBV10-3,NA,NA,TRBJ1-1,CAIAGLNIEAFF,TGTGCCATCGCAGGCCTGAACATTGAAGCTTTCTTT
TRBV5-1,NA,NA,TRBJ1-5,CASSPGLTPNQPQHF,TGCGCCAGCAGCCCGGGACTGACCCCCAATCAGCCCCAGCATTTT
TRBV9,NA,NA,TRBJ2-6,CASSADISSGANVLTF,TGTGCCAGCAGCGCGGACATTTCCTCTGGGGCCAACGTCCTGACTTTC
TRBV6-1,NA,NA,TRBJ2-1,CASSAFGNNEQFF,TGTGCCAGCAGCGCGTTCGGGAACAATGAGCAGTTCTTC
TRBV6-6,NA,TRBD2,TRBJ2-5,CASITLAGAGTQYF,TGTGCCAGCATTACCCTAGCGGGAGCGGGGACCCAGTACTTC
TRBV7-6,few,NA,TRBJ1-5,CASSPGGNSNQPQHF,TGTGCCAGCAGCCCCGGCGGGAATAGCAATCAGCCCCAGCATTTT
TRBV6-5,NA,NA,TRBJ1-3,CASSYTQGQNTIYF,TGTGCCAGCAGTTACACACAGGGACAAAACACCATATATTTT
TRBV7-6,NA,NA,TRBJ1-1,CASSPVTGAMNTEAFF,TGTGCCAGCAGCCCAGTAACAGGCGCGATGAACACTGAAGCTTTCTTT
TRBV25-1,NA,NA,TRBJ1-2,CASSAMYYGYTF,TGTGCCAGCAGTGCCATGTACTATGGCTACACCTTC
TRBV7-2,NA,NA,TRBJ2-7,CASSPRIYEQYF,TGTGCCAGCAGCCCTAGGATATACGAGCAGTACTTC
TRBV7-8,NA,TRBD1,TRBJ2-1,CASSLARTGRNEQFF,TGTGCCAGCAGCTTAGCTCGGACAGGGCGCAATGAGCAGTTCTTC
TRBV4-2,NA,NA,TRBJ2-1,CASSQVGGGPYNEQFF,TGTGCCAGCAGCCAAGTGGGCGGGGGCCCCTACAATGAGCAGTTCTTC
TRBV5-1,NA,NA,TRBJ2-2,CASSQAGPRGELFF,TGCGCCAGCAGCCAGGCGGGGCCACGAGGGGAGCTGTTTTTT
TRBV27,NA,NA,TRBJ1-2,CASSPDSWGYTF,TGTGCCAGCAGTCCGGACAGTTGGGGCTACACCTTC
TRBV6-5,NA,NA,TRBJ1-2,CASSYSWELNYGYTF,TGTGCCAGCAGTTACTCGTGGGAGTTGAACTATGGCTACACCTTC
TRBV7-9,NA,TRBD2,TRBJ2-1,CASSFWGGTSFNEQFF,TGTGCCAGCAGCTTCTGGGGGGGGACTAGCTTTAATGAGCAGTTCTTC
TRBV28,few,TRBD1,TRBJ1-5,CASSLGTGNWNQPQHF,TGTGCCAGCAGCCTAGGGACAGGGAATTGGAATCAGCCCCAGCATTTT
TRBV7-2,NA,NA,TRBJ2-7,CASSQRGGQYF,TGTGCCAGCAGCCAAAGGGGCGGGCAGTACTTC
TRBV28,NA,TRBD2,TRBJ2-1,CASSSQRDRSYNEQFF,TGTGCCAGCAGTTCCCAGCGGGACCGCTCCTACAATGAGCAGTTCTTC
TRBV28,NA,TRBD2,TRBJ2-7,CASSLAGVIDEQYF,TGTGCCAGCAGTCTAGCGGGAGTGATCGACGAGCAGTACTTC
TRBV6-1,NA,TRBD1,TRBJ1-5,CASSDLPGQGGQPQHF,TGTGCCAGCAGTGACCTACCGGGACAGGGAGGGCAGCCCCAGCATTTT